This entry describes one T cell receptor (beta chain). Its antigen remains unknown. Researchers ran the PCR with 60 Vbeta and 13 Jbeta primers. Profiled with immunoSEQ multiplex PCR; TCRdb holds only in-frame clones, not every one. The repertoire holds tens of thousands of clones, with roughly 80% as singletons. This sample stems from a study of cytomegalovirus exposure and HLA in healthy donors. Findings and limits, study-wide: Among the sequence variants, a highly shared cluster was likely an artifact of sequencing. Later analysis suggested most CMV-associated TCR beta chains were HLA-restricted. Clonal expansion was found to be greater in HLA-associated TCR beta chains than in equally common others in a later analysis.

The CDR3 spans 13 residues. Germline loops: CDR1 MNHEY, CDR2 SVGAGI. Between the trimmed V and J ends, which lost 6 bases and 3 bases, there was a span of 12 bases. This TCR came from a woman in her twenties or thirties in good health and CMV-seronegative. The rearrangement joins TRBV6-5 to TRBJ2-7; tentatively, D is TRBD1 (6 bases). Specimen: PBMCs. The CDR3 coding sequence is TGTGCCAGCAGCCGCGACAGGAGCTACGAGCAGTACTTC. Translated, it gives CASSRDRSYEQYF.